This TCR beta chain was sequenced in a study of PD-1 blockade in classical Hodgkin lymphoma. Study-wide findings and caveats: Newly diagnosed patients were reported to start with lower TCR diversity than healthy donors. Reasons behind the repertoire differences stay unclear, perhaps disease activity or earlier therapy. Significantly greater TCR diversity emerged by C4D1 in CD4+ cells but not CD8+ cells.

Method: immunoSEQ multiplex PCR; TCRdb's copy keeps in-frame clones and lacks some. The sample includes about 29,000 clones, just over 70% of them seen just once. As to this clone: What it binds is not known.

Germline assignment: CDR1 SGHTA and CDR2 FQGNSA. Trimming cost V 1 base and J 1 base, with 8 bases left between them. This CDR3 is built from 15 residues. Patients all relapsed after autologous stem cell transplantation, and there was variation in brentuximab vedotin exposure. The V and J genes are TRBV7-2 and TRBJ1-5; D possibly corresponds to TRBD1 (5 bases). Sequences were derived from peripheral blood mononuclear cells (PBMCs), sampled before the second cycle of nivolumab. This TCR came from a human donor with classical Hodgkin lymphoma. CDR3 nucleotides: TGTGCCAGCAGCTTAGGGGGGAGGAGCAATCAGCCCCAGCATTTT. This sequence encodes CASSLGGRSNQPQHF. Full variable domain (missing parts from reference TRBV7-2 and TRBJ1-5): GAGVSQSPSNKVTEKGKDVELRCDPISGHTALYWYRQSLGQGLEFLIYFQGNSAPDKSGLPSDRFSAERTGGSVSTLTIQRTQQEDSAVYLCASSLGGRSNQPQHFGDGTRLSIL.